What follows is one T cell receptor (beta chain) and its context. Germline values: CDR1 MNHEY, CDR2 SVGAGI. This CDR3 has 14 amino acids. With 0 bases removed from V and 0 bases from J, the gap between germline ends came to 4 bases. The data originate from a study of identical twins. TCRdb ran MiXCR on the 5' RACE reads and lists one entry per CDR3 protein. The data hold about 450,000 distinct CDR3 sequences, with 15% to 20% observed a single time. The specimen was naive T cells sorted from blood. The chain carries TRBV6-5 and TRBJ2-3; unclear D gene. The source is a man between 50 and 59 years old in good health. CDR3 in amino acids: CASSYSTSTDTQYF. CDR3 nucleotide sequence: TGTGCCAGCAGTTACTCAACTAGCACAGATACGCAGTATTTT.